The 25 T cell receptor beta chains below come from one sample, sequenced in a study of blood T cell repertoires in COVID-19. The data were produced by immunoSEQ multiplex PCR, yet TCRdb's version contains in-frame clones alone and is incomplete. This sample has roughly 190,000 clones, with more than 70% found just once. Material for sequencing was peripheral blood. The source of these receptors is a woman between 55 and 75 years old with acute or convalescent COVID-19.

This rearrangement joins TRBV7-9 to TRBJ1-2, with a weak D call TRBD1 (5 bases). Looked up from germline, CDR1 is SEHNR and CDR2 is FQNEAQ (reference sequence). This CDR3 region has 17 residues. V lost 1 base and J 5 bases, leaving 20 bases between the germline ends. The CDR3 loop reads CASSLGQWLGGAYGYTF. Written as DNA, the CDR3 is TGTGCCAGCAGCTTAGGTCAATGGTTAGGTGGGGCTTATGGCTACACCTTC. Filled out from reference TRBV7-9 and TRBJ1-2, the complete variable domain reads DTGVSQNPRHKITKRGQNVTFRCDPISEHNRLYWYRQTLGQGPEFLTYFQNEAQLEKSRLLSDRFSAERPKGSFSTLEIQRTEQGDSAMYLCASSLGQWLGGAYGYTFGSGTRLTVV.

The chain couples TRBV7-2 to TRBJ2-7, with 7 bases lining up with TRBD2. The length of the CDR3 is 15 residues. V gave up 4 bases and J gave up 1 base; unmatched junction bases: 7. The germline V gene encodes CDR1 SGHTA and CDR2 FQGNSA. CDR3 sequence (DNA): TGTGCCAGCAGCTGGAGCGGGATTTCTTCCTACGAGCAGTACTTC. Its translation is CASSWSGISSYEQYF.

This clone was seen only a few times. The CDR3 loop is CASTPGQGSGNTIYF. The CDR3 DNA sequence: TGCGCCAGCACCCCCGGACAGGGTTCAGGAAACACCATATATTTT. V is TRBV5-1 and J is TRBJ1-3; 8 bases fit TRBD1. V shed 6 bases, J shed 4 bases, and the junction held 9 bases outside the gene matches. CDR1 SGHRS and CDR2 YFSETQ come from the germline V gene. There are 15 residues in the CDR3.

V and J are TRBV27 and TRBJ2-1; TRBD2 matches 7 bases. Trimming cost V 8 bases and J 15 bases; bases outside gene matches: 10. The V gene's germline CDR1 is MNHEY and CDR2 SMNVEV (reference sequence). CDR3 length equals 11 residues. The CDR3 reads CASGLGGSSFF. DNA of the CDR3: TGTGCCAGCGGACTGGGCGGGAGTTCGTTCTTC.

The chain links TRBV4-2 to TRBJ2-1; TRBD2 matches at 12 bases. After removal of 1 base from V and 0 bases from J, the junction contained 4 bases not matched to a gene. This CDR3 is built from 18 residues. Germline V lookup: CDR1 LGHNA, CDR2 YNFKEQ. This CDR3 is CASSQGTSGASSYNEQFF. CDR3 sequence (DNA): TGTGCCAGCAGCCAAGGGACTAGCGGGGCCAGCTCCTACAATGAGCAGTTCTTC.

The chain carries TRBV27 and TRBJ1-6, with 7 bases identical to TRBD1. The CDR3 length is 12 residues. Germline V lookup: CDR1 MNHEY, CDR2 SMNVEV (reference sequence). The V gene end was trimmed by 6 bases and the J gene end by 11 bases; junction bases not matched to a gene: 4. The CDR3 coding sequence is TGTGCCAGCAGGTCTCAGGGGGCACCCCTCCACTTT. Translated, it gives CASRSQGAPLHF.

This chain joins TRBV7-2 and TRBJ1-3; D is unclear. This CDR3 is built from 15 residues. The germline gives CDR1 SGHTA, CDR2 FQGNSA. V was pared by 3 bases and J by 0 bases, with 9 bases between. The CDR3, as DNA: TGTGCCAGCAGCTTGAACGCGGTCTCTGGAAACACCATATATTTT. This encodes CASSLNAVSGNTIYF.

The DNA for the CDR3 is TGTGCCAGCAGAAGGGAGGTCCACGAGCAGTACTTC. Its protein is CASRREVHEQYF. This rearrangement joins TRBV2 to TRBJ2-7; D may be TRBD2 (6 bases). The CDR3 totals 12 residues. Trimming stripped 6 bases from V and 5 bases from J, with 11 bases between. The germline CDR1 and CDR2 sequences are SNHLY and FYNNEI. The variable domain in full, completed from reference TRBV2 and TRBJ2-7, reads EPEVTQTPSHQVTQMGQEVILRCVPISNHLYFYWYRQILGQKVEFLVSFYNNEISEKSEIFDDQFSVERPDGSNFTLKIRSTKLEDSAMYFCASRREVHEQYFGPGTRLTVT.

V and J are TRBV9 and TRBJ2-4; D gene uncertain. The V end was cut by 9 bases, the J end by 0 bases, with 16 bases between. The CDR3 is 15 amino acids. The germline CDR1 and CDR2 sequences are SGDLS and YYNGEE. Here the CDR3 reads CATQASALAKNIQYF. CDR3 DNA: TGTGCCACCCAGGCCTCGGCCTTAGCCAAAAACATTCAGTACTTC.

This clone was picked up a small number of times. The chain uses TRBV2 and TRBJ2-3, with a possible D match to TRBD2 (5 bases). This CDR3 contains 13 residues. With 6 bases removed from V and 4 bases from J, the gap between germline ends came to 11 bases. Germline CDR1 is SNHLY and CDR2 is FYNNEI. Here the CDR3 DNA reads TGTGCCAGCAGGGGAGACCGGCCAGATACGCAGTATTTT. Translated: CASRGDRPDTQYF. The full variable domain, with the rest looked up from reference TRBV2 and TRBJ2-3, is EPEVTQTPSHQVTQMGQEVILRCVPISNHLYFYWYRQILGQKVEFLVSFYNNEISEKSEIFDDQFSVERPDGSNFTLKIRSTKLEDSAMYFCASRGDRPDTQYFGPGTRLTVL.

The chain is built from TRBV2 and TRBJ1-3; 7 bases line up with TRBD1. J gave up 4 bases and V 10 bases, and 4 bases lay outside the gene matches. The CDR3 extends over 12 amino acids. CDR1 and CDR2 (germline): SNHLY, FYNNEI. CDR3 nucleotide sequence: TGTGCCACCGCAGGGGGGGGAAACACCATATATTTT. It translates to CATAGGGNTIYF.

V is TRBV7-8 and J is TRBJ1-2; 10 bases match TRBD1. The CDR3 loop spans 14 amino acids. Germline V gene data show CDR1 as SGHVS and CDR2 as FQNEAQ. Trimming at V came to 4 bases and at J to 7 bases, leaving 6 bases not matched to a gene. CDR3 protein: CASSYGQGGGGYTF. The CDR3 DNA follows: TGTGCCAGCAGCTATGGACAGGGGGGAGGTGGCTACACCTTC.

The chain uses TRBV27 and TRBJ1-5; 10 nucleotides line up with TRBD1. The CDR3 consists of 15 residues. Germline V gives CDR1 MNHEY, CDR2 SMNVEV (reference sequence). Germline trimming cut 2 bases from V and 5 bases from J; bases unmatched to any gene: 3. The chain's CDR3 is CASSLLGTGDQPQHF. The CDR3 DNA sequence: TGTGCCAGCAGTTTACTGGGGACAGGGGATCAGCCCCAGCATTTT.

This clone showed up just once. The chain couples TRBV7-8 to TRBJ1-1; possibly TRBD1 for D (6 bases). Per the germline V gene, CDR1 is SGHVS and CDR2 is FQNEAQ. CDR3 length equals 14 residues. Trimming removed 2 bases at V and 1 base at J, with 8 bases between. The CDR3 loop is CASSLPRGNTEAFF. The CDR3 DNA is TGTGCCAGCAGCTTACCCAGGGGGAACACTGAAGCTTTCTTT.

The chain links TRBV9 to TRBJ2-2, with D unclear. The CDR3 consists of 15 residues. CDR1 is SGDLS and CDR2 is YYNGEE in the germline V gene. V lost 4 bases to trimming and J lost 1 base, with 11 bases between them. CDR3 in amino acids: CASSPETQNTGELFF. For the CDR3, the DNA is TGTGCCAGCAGCCCAGAGACTCAGAACACCGGGGAGCTGTTTTTT. Using reference TRBV9 and TRBJ2-2 for the parts outside the CDR3, the full variable domain is DSGVTQTPKHLITATGQRVTLRCSPRSGDLSVYWYQQSLDQGLQFLIQYYNGEERAKGNILERFSAQQFPDLHSELNLSSLELGDSALYFCASSPETQNTGELFFGEGSRLTVL.

The chain employs TRBV9 and TRBJ2-1; D possibly corresponds to TRBD2 (5 bases). Germline values: CDR1 SGDLS, CDR2 YYNGEE. This CDR3 region has 16 residues. V was cut by 0 bases and J by 4 bases, with 14 bases left in between. The CDR3 spells CASSVGPSLGYNEQFF. The CDR3 coding sequence is TGTGCCAGCAGCGTAGGTCCTAGCCTTGGTTACAATGAGCAGTTCTTC.

The chain carries TRBV2 and TRBJ1-6; 11 bases match TRBD1. The germline CDR1 and CDR2 sequences are SNHLY and FYNNEI. V lost 8 bases, J lost 7 bases, and 13 bases stayed unmatched. The CDR3 is 17 residues long. The CDR3 sequence: CASRTGQGASYNSPLHF. Written as DNA, the CDR3 is TGTGCCAGCCGTACCGGACAGGGGGCTTCATACAATTCACCCCTCCACTTT. The whole variable domain, filled in from reference TRBV2 and TRBJ1-6, reads EPEVTQTPSHQVTQMGQEVILRCVPISNHLYFYWYRQILGQKVEFLVSFYNNEISEKSEIFDDQFSVERPDGSNFTLKIRSTKLEDSAMYFCASRTGQGASYNSPLHFGNGTRLTVT.

The rearrangement links TRBV5-1 to TRBJ2-1, with 7 bases that match TRBD2. With V trimmed by 0 bases and J by 4 bases, 4 bases remained unmatched. CDR3 length: 15 amino acids. Germline assignment: CDR1 SGHRS and CDR2 YFSETQ. The CDR3 reads CASSLELALYNEQFF. As DNA, the CDR3 is TGCGCCAGCAGCTTGGAACTAGCGCTTTACAATGAGCAGTTCTTC.

The chain employs TRBV29-1 and TRBJ1-2, with D uncertain. Germline lookup yields CDR1 SQVTM and CDR2 ANQGSEA. The V and J ends lost 4 bases and 7 bases respectively, with 10 bases between them. CDR3 length: 11 amino acids. CDR3 sequence reads: CSVVRGGGYTF. CDR3 coding DNA: TGCAGCGTTGTGCGGGGAGGTGGCTACACCTTC.

The count of this clone is one. The gene calls are TRBV18 and TRBJ2-5; the match to TRBD2 covers 11 bases. The CDR3 extends over 17 amino acids. V gave up 4 bases and J gave up 1 base; unmatched junction bases: 8. Germline-derived CDR1 and CDR2 are KGHSH and LQKENI. CDR3 in DNA: TGTGCCAGCTCACTATTACAGACTAGCGGGGTCCAAGAGACCCAGTACTTC. Amino acids: CASSLLQTSGVQETQYF.

CDR3 amino acids: CASSAGGAGAFF. CDR3 nucleotides: TGCGCCAGCAGTGCTGGGGGGGCGGGAGCTTTCTTT. This sequence joins TRBV10-1 and TRBJ1-1; D is possibly TRBD1 (6 bases). In germline, CDR1 is WNHNN, CDR2 SYGVQD (reference sequence). V gave up 4 bases and J gave up 10 bases, with 13 bases separating them. The CDR3 is 12 amino acids.

This clone turned up a few times. The chain couples TRBV12-5 to TRBJ1-1; D gene ambiguous. Germline V gives CDR1 LGHNT, CDR2 FRNRAP. The V and J ends lost 0 bases and 4 bases respectively, with 9 bases between them. The CDR3 covers 14 residues. The DNA for the CDR3 is TGTGCTAGTGGTTTGGTATCTAGTCCCACTGAAGCTTTCTTT. Encoded protein: CASGLVSSPTEAFF.

The chain links TRBV11-3 to TRBJ1-3; D perhaps matches TRBD1 (5 bases). This CDR3 contains 14 residues. The germline CDR1 and CDR2 sequences are SGHNT and YENEEA. Trimming took 4 bases from V and 2 from J, leaving 9 bases between them. The CDR3 reads CASSYQGTGNTIYF. The CDR3 DNA sequence: TGTGCCAGCAGCTATCAGGGTACTGGAAACACCATATATTTT. The variable domain in full, completed from reference TRBV11-3 and TRBJ1-3, reads EAGVVQSPRYKIIEKKQPVAFWCNPISGHNTLYWYLQNLGQGPELLIRYENEEAVDDSQLPKDRFSAERLKGVDSTLKIQPAELGDSAVYLCASSYQGTGNTIYFGEGSWLTVV.

This rearrangement joins TRBV27 to TRBJ1-5; D might be TRBD1 (5 bases). The CDR3 runs to 14 residues. Per germline, CDR1 MNHEY and CDR2 SMNVEV (reference sequence). Trimming left V 3 bases short and J 6 bases short, with 12 bases between. The CDR3 DNA follows: TGTGCCAGCAGTTTGGACAAGGGAAGTCAGCCCCAGCATTTT. Its protein product is CASSLDKGSQPQHF.

The V and J genes are TRBV28 and TRBJ2-2; 8 nucleotides align to TRBD1. The CDR3 runs to 14 residues. The germline V gene encodes CDR1 MDHEN and CDR2 SYDVKM. V dropped 3 bases and J dropped 6; count of bases not matched to a gene: 3. This CDR3 reads CASSLRQGPGELFF. In nucleotides, the CDR3 is TGTGCCAGCAGTTTGCGACAGGGGCCCGGGGAGCTGTTTTTT.